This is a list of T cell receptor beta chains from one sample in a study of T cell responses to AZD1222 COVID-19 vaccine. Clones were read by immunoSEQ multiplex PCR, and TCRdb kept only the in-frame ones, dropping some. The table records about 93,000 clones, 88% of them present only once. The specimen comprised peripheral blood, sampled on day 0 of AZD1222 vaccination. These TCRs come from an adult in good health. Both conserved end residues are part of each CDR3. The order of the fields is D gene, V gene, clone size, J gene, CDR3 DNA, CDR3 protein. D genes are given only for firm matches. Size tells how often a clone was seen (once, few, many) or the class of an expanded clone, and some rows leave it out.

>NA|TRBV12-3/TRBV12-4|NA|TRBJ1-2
TGTGCCAGCAGCCGTAACACGGTGGGCTACACCTTC
CASSRNTVGYTF
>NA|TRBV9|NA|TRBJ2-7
TGTGCCAGCAGCTCCCCCGGGTCCCTCTACGAGCAGTACTTC
CASSSPGSLYEQYF
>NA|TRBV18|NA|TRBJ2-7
TGTGCCAGCTCACCCGGATACGAGCAGTACTTC
CASSPGYEQYF
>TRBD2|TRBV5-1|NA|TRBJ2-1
TGCGCCAGCAGCAGCCTTACCGGGACTAAATACAATGAGCAGTTCTTC
CASSSLTGTKYNEQFF
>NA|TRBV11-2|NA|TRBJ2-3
TGTGCCAGCAGCTTTAGCCATAGCTTTAGCACAGATACGCAGTATTTT
CASSFSHSFSTDTQYF
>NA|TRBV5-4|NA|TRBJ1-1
TGTGCCAGCAGCTTACGGGGAGGCACTGAAGCTTTCTTT
CASSLRGGTEAFF
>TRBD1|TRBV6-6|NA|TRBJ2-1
TGTGCCAGCCGGGACAGCCTATACAATGAGCAGTTCTTC
CASRDSLYNEQFF
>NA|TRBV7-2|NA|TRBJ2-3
TGTGCCAGCAGCTTAGCTGGGCGGAGCACAGATACGCAGTATTTT
CASSLAGRSTDTQYF
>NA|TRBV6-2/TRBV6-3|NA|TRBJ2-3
TGTGCCAGCAGTTACTCAGTGAGGGGTCCAGATACGCAGTATTTT
CASSYSVRGPDTQYF
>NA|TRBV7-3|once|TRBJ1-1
TGTGCCAGCAGCCGACAGGCTTTCGGAGCCCGGGACACTGAAGCTTTCTTT
CASSRQAFGARDTEAFF
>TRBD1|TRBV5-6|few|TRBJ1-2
TGTGCCAGCAGCTTGGCCGGGGCAGGGGGCGCGAGCTTTGGCTACACCTTC
CASSLAGAGGASFGYTF
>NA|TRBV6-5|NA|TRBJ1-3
TGTGCCAGCAGTTACTCCGGGGAAGGAAACACCATATATTTT
CASSYSGEGNTIYF
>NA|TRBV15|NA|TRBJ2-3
TGTGCCACCAGCAGAGAGGGACTGAGCACAGATACGCAGTATTTT
CATSREGLSTDTQYF
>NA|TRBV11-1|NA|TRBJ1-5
TGTGCCAGCAGCTTAAATAACGATCAGCCCCAGCATTTT
CASSLNNDQPQHF
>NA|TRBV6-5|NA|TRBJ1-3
TGTGCCAGCACACAGGTGGGAAACACCATATATTTT
CASTQVGNTIYF
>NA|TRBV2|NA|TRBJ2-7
TGTGCCAGCCGTAGCTCCTACGAGCAGTACTTC
CASRSSYEQYF
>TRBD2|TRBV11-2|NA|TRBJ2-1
TGTGCCAGCAGCTTCTCTATGTCTACTAGCGGGAGCAATGAGCAGTTCTTC
CASSFSMSTSGSNEQFF
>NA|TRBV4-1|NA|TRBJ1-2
TGCGCCAGCAGCCAGGGGACGGAACTCTATGGCTACACCTTC
CASSQGTELYGYTF
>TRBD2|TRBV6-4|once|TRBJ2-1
TGTGCCAGCAGGACTAGCGGGAGTTCAGATGAGCAGTTCTTC
CASRTSGSSDEQFF
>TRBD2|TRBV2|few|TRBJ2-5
TGTGCCAGCAAACGGACTAGCGGGAGTGGAGAGACCCAGTACTTC
CASKRTSGSGETQYF
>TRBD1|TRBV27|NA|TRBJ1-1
TGTGCCAGCAGTGTCCGGGACAGGGGGACCACTGAAGCTTTCTTT
CASSVRDRGTTEAFF
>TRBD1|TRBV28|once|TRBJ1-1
TGTGCCAGCAGCCCCGTAGGGGGCTTGGGCACTGAAGCTTTCTTT
CASSPVGGLGTEAFF
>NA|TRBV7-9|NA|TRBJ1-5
TGTGCCAGCAGCTCCGAGGTTGTGGGGCCCCAGCATTTT
CASSSEVVGPQHF
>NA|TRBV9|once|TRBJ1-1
TGTGCCAGCAGCACACACACAGGAATGAACACTGAAGCTTTCTTT
CASSTHTGMNTEAFF
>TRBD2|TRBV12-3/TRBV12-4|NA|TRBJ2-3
TGTGCCAGCAGTCCGGGGGGTCGCGGGGCGCAGTATTTT
CASSPGGRGAQYF
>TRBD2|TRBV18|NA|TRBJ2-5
TGTGCCAGCTCACCATCCGTGGGAGGGCGAGAGACCCAGTACTTC
CASSPSVGGRETQYF
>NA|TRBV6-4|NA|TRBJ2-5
TGTGCCAGCAGTGACCCTCGCAAGGACTCGGGTGAGACCCAGTACTTC
CASSDPRKDSGETQYF
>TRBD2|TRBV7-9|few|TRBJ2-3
TGTGCCAGCAGCTTAGGCGCCCTGGGACTAAACACAGATACGCAGTATTTT
CASSLGALGLNTDTQYF
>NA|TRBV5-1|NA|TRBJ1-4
TGCGCCAGCAGCTTGGGCGGCGGGCTGAATGAAAAACTGTTTTTT
CASSLGGGLNEKLFF
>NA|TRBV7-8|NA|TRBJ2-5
TGTGCCAGCAGCCCCCGGGACACCCAAGAGACCCAGTACTTC
CASSPRDTQETQYF
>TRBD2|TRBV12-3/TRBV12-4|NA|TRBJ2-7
TGTGCCAGCAGAAGGACTAGCGGAGAGCAGTACTTC
CASRRTSGEQYF
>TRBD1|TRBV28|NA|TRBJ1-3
TGTGCCAGCAGTTTATCTCAGGGGGTAGTGGGAAACACCATATATTTT
CASSLSQGVVGNTIYF
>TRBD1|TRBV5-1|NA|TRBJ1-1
TGCGCCAGCAGCGGACAGGGGGCCAACACTGAAGCTTTCTTT
CASSGQGANTEAFF
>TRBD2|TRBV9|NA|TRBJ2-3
TGTGCCAGCAGCGTAGGACTAGCGGGAATCCCTCATCTAGCCATCCGGGATACGCAGTATTTT
CASSVGLAGIPHLAIRDTQYF
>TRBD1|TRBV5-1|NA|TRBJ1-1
TGCGCCAGCAGCCTCAGACAGGGGGCGGTGAACACTGAAGCTTTCTTT
CASSLRQGAVNTEAFF
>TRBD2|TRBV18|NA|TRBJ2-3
TGTGCCAGCTCGCCTCGGACTAGCGGGAATACAGATACGCAGTATTTT
CASSPRTSGNTDTQYF
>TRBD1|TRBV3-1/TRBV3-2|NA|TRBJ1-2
TGTGCCAGCAGCCCCGGACAGGGCGGCTACACCTTC
CASSPGQGGYTF
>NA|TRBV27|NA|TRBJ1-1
TGTGCCAGCAGGAACAGGGCAGCACCGAACACTGAAGCTTTCTTT
CASRNRAAPNTEAFF
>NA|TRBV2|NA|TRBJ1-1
TGTGCCAGCAAGCGCACGGCCAGCCCGAACACTGAAGCTTTCTTT
CASKRTASPNTEAFF
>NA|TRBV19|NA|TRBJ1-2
TGTGCCAGTAGTATTCAATCCGGAGGGGACACAGGGAACTATGGCTACACCTTC
CASSIQSGGDTGNYGYTF
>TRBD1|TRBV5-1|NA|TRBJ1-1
TGCGCCAGCAGCGGAAGACAGGGGGCGAACACTGAAGCTTTCTTT
CASSGRQGANTEAFF
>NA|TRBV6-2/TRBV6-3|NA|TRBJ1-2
TGTGCCAGCAGTGACCCTGGACAGATCTATGGCTACACCTTC
CASSDPGQIYGYTF
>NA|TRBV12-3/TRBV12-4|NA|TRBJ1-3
TGTGCCAGCGCTTCTGGAAACACCATATATTTT
CASASGNTIYF
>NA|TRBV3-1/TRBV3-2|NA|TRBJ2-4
TGTGCCAGCAGCTTAGAGGGCCTAGCCAAAAACATTCAGTACTTC
CASSLEGLAKNIQYF
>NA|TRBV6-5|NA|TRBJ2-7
TGTGCCAGCAGTTATGAGCGTAAGTCCTACGAGCAGTACTTC
CASSYERKSYEQYF
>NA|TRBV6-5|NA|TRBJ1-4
TGTGCCAGCAGTCCCGGAGAAAAACTGTTTTTT
CASSPGEKLFF
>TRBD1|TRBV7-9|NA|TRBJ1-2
TGTGCCAGCAGCTTCCCCTCCGGGACAGGTCAGAACTATGGCTACACCTTC
CASSFPSGTGQNYGYTF